This passage covers 2 T cell receptor beta chains from one sample sequenced in a study of blood T cells in healthy people across ages. Next came a second PCR, run for roughly 6 to 11 cycles, which used a sample-barcoded 5' primer along with a J-beta primer mix. MiXCR, run by TCRdb on the 5' RACE reads, gives a single entry per CDR3 protein. In the table there are nearly 800,000 distinct CDR3 sequences, just under 25% of which are singletons. A further study also used this sample, focusing on T cells of mothers and their children.

The sample consisted of blood. The source of these receptors is a boy between 5 and 17 years old in good health.

The sample holds a few counts of this clonotype. V gene TRBV20-1 combines with J gene TRBJ2-5; 13 nucleotides agree with TRBD2. The J call is in doubt because the DNA end fits TRBJ2-7 better. The germline V gene encodes CDR1 DFQATT and CDR2 SNEGSKA (reference sequence). CDR3 length: 15 amino acids. Here the CDR3 DNA reads TGCAGTGCGACCCGGACTAGCGGGGGAGCCTACGAGCAGTACTTC. It is translated as CSATRTSGGAYEQYF.

The chain has TRBV28 and TRBJ2-7; D is perhaps TRBD1 or TRBD2 (5 bases each). Per germline, CDR1 MDHEN and CDR2 SYDVKM. The CDR3 length is 12 residues. Trimming removed 3 bases at V and 5 bases at J, with 8 bases between. Here the CDR3 DNA reads TGTGCCAGCAGTTTTGAGGGGAACGAGCAGTACTTC. It yields the protein CASSFEGNEQYF.